These T cell receptor beta chains were read from a single sample in a study of cytomegalovirus exposure and HLA in healthy donors. The table came from immunoSEQ multiplex PCR; TCRdb's copy has only in-frame clones and leaves some out. This table has about 200,000 clones, roughly 84% appearing once. Sequenced input: PBMCs. The receptors derive from a woman aged 18-29 years in good health and CMV-seropositive. CDR3s leave out the opening cysteine and the closing phenylalanine or tryptophan. The D gene is left open where the match is weak.

v_call d_call cdr3_aa
TRBV18 TRBD2 ASSPLAGAEQF
TRBV5-6 TRBD1 ASSRDSNYEQY
TRBV2 . ASSQDIPGVGYT
TRBV10-1 . ASSEGGSNYGYT
TRBV6-1 . ATRSPANYGYT
TRBV28 . ASSPTGVNTEAF
TRBV2 TRBD1 ASSARDRGRTDTQY
TRBV27 . ASSPRNNQPQH
TRBV30 . AWSGGSTSTDTQY
TRBV28 . ASSNPRKNTEAF
TRBV10-3 TRBD2 AISDNGGSSYEQY
TRBV7-9 TRBD2 ASSPSGGVAI
TRBV19 . ATRKRGGSQLYEQF
TRBV4-1 TRBD2 ASSQVPGLALLEQY
TRBV6-1 TRBD2 ASSVEGGETQY
TRBV28 TRBD1 ASTEVARGLTGELF
TRBV7-8 TRBD1 ASSSFRDRENTGELF
TRBV5-1 TRBD1 ASGPGQMRETQY
TRBV18 . ASSPDGYTEAF
TRBV10-3 TRBD1 AVGQEETEAF
TRBV29-1 TRBD1 SVEPGTGFEQY
TRBV5-1 . ASSLRGTWGAGELF